The rows below give T cell receptor beta chains drawn from one sample of a study of blood T cell repertoires in COVID-19. Clones were read by immunoSEQ multiplex PCR, and TCRdb kept only the in-frame ones, dropping some. The sample lists 200,000 to 250,000 clones; approximately 84% were seen once. Input material: peripheral blood. The source is a woman aged 80 or over with acute or convalescent COVID-19. Both conserved end residues are trimmed from each CDR3. Rows give clone size only sometimes, using once, few, many, or a class for an expanded clone.

abundance | j_gene | v_gene | CDR3aa
. | TRBJ1-5 | TRBV15 | ATSRTGQPPFGNQPQH
few | TRBJ1-5 | TRBV27 | ASSLARDQPQH
. | TRBJ1-2 | TRBV9 | ASSPWAGANYGYT
once | TRBJ2-3 | TRBV27 | ASSLVLPRSTDTQY
. | TRBJ1-6 | TRBV3-1/TRBV3-2 | ASSQRQGSSYNSPLH
few | TRBJ2-1 | TRBV5-1 | ASSTGDTSYNEQF
. | TRBJ1-2 | TRBV2 | ASGTGTPYGYT
. | TRBJ1-6 | TRBV9 | ASSVSDSPLH
. | TRBJ1-1 | TRBV11-2 | ASSKQTGTNTEAF
. | TRBJ2-3 | TRBV2 | ASKGTSGTDTQY
. | TRBJ2-1 | TRBV6-1 | ASSEITGTWNEQF
. | TRBJ2-5 | TRBV18 | ASSPWTFSETQY
. | TRBJ2-1 | TRBV4-1 | ASSQELREREQF
. | TRBJ1-3 | TRBV3-1/TRBV3-2 | ASSQAPGTGLSGNTIY
. | TRBJ2-1 | TRBV7-8 | ASSSTGGSAYNEQF
. | TRBJ2-1 | TRBV5-1 | ASRHREQSYNEQF
few | TRBJ1-1 | TRBV7-2 | ASSLWGGLIGTEAF
. | TRBJ2-3 | TRBV28 | ASSLYPPLAGGRSTDTQY
. | TRBJ1-2 | TRBV6-4 | ASSFKGVVSYT
. | TRBJ1-4 | TRBV28 | ASSDSGQATNEKLF
. | TRBJ2-7 | TRBV20-1 | SASGGPSYEQY
. | TRBJ2-7 | TRBV15 | ATSRGTGAYEQY
. | TRBJ2-5 | TRBV7-2 | ASSLGLAGGEAWETQY
. | TRBJ1-2 | TRBV10-2 | ASSYTGLEGYT
few | TRBJ2-1 | TRBV4-2 | ASSPRASGSNEQF
. | TRBJ2-1 | TRBV5-4 | ASSLASGRAYNEQF
. | TRBJ2-5 | TRBV19 | ASSIWTGEETQY
. | TRBJ2-5 | TRBV5-1 | ASSFSARGQETQY
. | TRBJ1-4 | TRBV27 | ASSPHANEKLF
. | TRBJ2-2 | TRBV5-1 | ASSPGGTSANTGELF
. | TRBJ1-2 | TRBV2 | ASSGPGQGIYGYT
. | TRBJ1-1 | TRBV19 | ASSIGSRQPNTEAF
. | TRBJ1-4 | TRBV19 | ASSIRLNEKLF
. | TRBJ2-7 | TRBV28 | ASSSRTGGLSYEQY
. | TRBJ1-5 | TRBV19 | ASTDRVYNQPQH
. | TRBJ2-3 | TRBV7-2 | ASSYEPARSTDTQY
. | TRBJ2-5 | TRBV11-2 | ASSLAGVTQETQY
. | TRBJ1-1 | TRBV19 | ASSSTANTEAF
. | TRBJ2-6 | TRBV19 | ASSWRGTGGSGANVLT
. | TRBJ2-4 | TRBV7-9 | ASSPGLIAGDLAKNIQY
. | TRBJ1-2 | TRBV9 | ASSRWSENYGYT
. | TRBJ2-5 | TRBV27 | ASSLRETQY
. | TRBJ2-5 | TRBV7-2 | ASSSYASGRIAETQY
once | TRBJ1-2 | TRBV19 | ASSMRQGTFASGYT
. | TRBJ1-3 | TRBV28 | ASSNGEWGNTIY
. | TRBJ1-2 | TRBV9 | ASSVQPGKSYGYT
. | TRBJ1-6 | TRBV6-6 | ASSYGAVGGGSPLH
once | TRBJ1-5 | TRBV24-1 | ATSGAGVGPQH
. | TRBJ1-4 | TRBV5-1 | ASSFGTGGDEIEKLF
. | TRBJ2-5 | TRBV12-3/TRBV12-4 | ASSLEGLPGY